The TCR beta chain under discussion was sequenced for a study of CD8+ T cells in alopecia areata. Details on this clone: Its target is unknown.

Germline V lookup: CDR1 MNHEY, CDR2 SVGAGI. The V end was cut by 0 bases, the J end by 2 bases, with 9 bases between. The CDR3 has 15 amino acids. Documented treatment: oral pan-JAK inhibitor, 5-10 mg twice daily. Extracted RNA was reverse transcribed, and the resulting cDNA served as sequencing template. The method was immunoSEQ multiplex PCR; TCRdb's version includes in-frame clones alone and lacks a portion of them. This table holds about 120,000 clones, roughly 50% found once. The study's findings and limits: A single nonresponder leaves the baseline CD8+ expansion link to response uncertain.

V gene TRBV6-5 combines with J gene TRBJ2-3; D not certain. The receptor's source is a human donor with alopecia areata. Sequenced material: CD4+ T cells sorted from blood, taken at week 24, from a patient treated with tofacitinib. The CDR3 bases are TGTGCCAGCAGTTACTCCTTGCCGCCCACAGATACGCAGTATTTT. It codes for CASSYSLPPTDTQYF.